This is a list of T cell receptor beta chains from one sample in a study of blood T cells in healthy people across ages. TCRdb re-analysed the 5' RACE reads in MiXCR, keeping a single row per CDR3 protein. The profile shows roughly 1,800,000 distinct CDR3 sequences, about 49% of them singletons. Sequencing was performed on blood. The receptor set was obtained from a woman in her thirties or forties in good health. The CDR3 runs from the conserved cysteine through the conserved F or W.

V	CDR3
TRBV27	CATADTGQPQHF
TRBV5-4	CASSTWTGGVETQYF
TRBV5-1	CASSLASVSLANTGELFF
TRBV7-7	CASSLDDTRGQYF
TRBV27	CASSLRKGANEKLFF
TRBV7-2	CASSLKAGGWETQYF
TRBV20-1	CSAPTSGGTEQFF
TRBV4-3	CASITRGFSYEQYF
TRBV7-2	CASSSGGIPPLHF
TRBV2	CASRGKQGWKGEQYF
TRBV28	CASSPPGRLDTQYF
TRBV7-9	CASSPWAGRETQYF
TRBV13	CASSLAAGRSTDTQYF
TRBV6-2/TRBV6-3	CASSYLSGGPLGPKETQYF
TRBV6-1	CASNGQGTGEQYF
TRBV7-2	CASSSPSRRTATNEKLFF
TRBV27	CASSLSINSYNEQFF
TRBV11-2	CASSLGHSDGYTF
TRBV20-1	CSARQTGGESGYTF
TRBV29-1	CSVSGTSGNNKQFF
TRBV4-2	CASSQVEHNEQFF
TRBV29-1	CSVRTSGVNTGELFF
TRBV28	CASSLRVTGAFNEKLFF
TRBV7-2	CASSSPTGATQYF
TRBV20-1	CSLAGDTDTQYF
TRBV7-9	CASSSRQVEETQYF
TRBV20-1	CSARPPGGETQYF
TRBV11-3	CASSSGPFSYNEQFF
TRBV6-5	CASSYSRTWETQYF
TRBV12-3/TRBV12-4	CASSRKTELNEKLFF
TRBV29-1	CSVGGRQGASTDTQYF
TRBV5-1	CASSLQPPGTSGYNEQFF
TRBV5-1	CASSFKPDGGRDGYTF
TRBV12-3/TRBV12-4	CASSDSGRSNSPLHF
TRBV6-1	CASSEAPLAGGEQYF
TRBV4-1	CASSPEAANSYEQYF
TRBV20-1	CSARRQGTYEQYF
TRBV12-3/TRBV12-4	CASRSSGLVGGQETQYF
TRBV6-2/TRBV6-3	CASSAPDRQRGYTF
TRBV25-1	CASSERGDGYGYTF
TRBV28	CASLKPGQGKETQYF
TRBV6-2/TRBV6-3	CASSYANSFQETQYF
TRBV29-1	CSVEGLGDRGPYEQYF
TRBV4-1	CASSQEGRGGTYEQYF
TRBV12-3/TRBV12-4	CASSFGTSVTDTQYF
TRBV4-3	CASSQSFGETQYF
TRBV2	CASSDHGLYEQYF
TRBV20-1	CSASQGTANSPLHF
TRBV6-2/TRBV6-3	CASSYWEANYGYTF
TRBV5-6	CASSNGPGNEQFF
TRBV6-2/TRBV6-3	CASSWSTGQFYGYTF
TRBV12-3/TRBV12-4	CASSLGRDREVGIQYF
TRBV7-3	CASRLTGADADTQYF
TRBV5-5	CASSPAHLDTQYF
TRBV10-3	CAISESRAGASNTEAFF
TRBV6-2/TRBV6-3	CASSYNVQVRPRTDTQYF
TRBV3-1	CASKRGGLTDTQYF
TRBV7-6	CASSLVGDRRFQETQYF
TRBV11-2	CASSLDLSSQETQYF
TRBV19	CASRSRDARGYTF